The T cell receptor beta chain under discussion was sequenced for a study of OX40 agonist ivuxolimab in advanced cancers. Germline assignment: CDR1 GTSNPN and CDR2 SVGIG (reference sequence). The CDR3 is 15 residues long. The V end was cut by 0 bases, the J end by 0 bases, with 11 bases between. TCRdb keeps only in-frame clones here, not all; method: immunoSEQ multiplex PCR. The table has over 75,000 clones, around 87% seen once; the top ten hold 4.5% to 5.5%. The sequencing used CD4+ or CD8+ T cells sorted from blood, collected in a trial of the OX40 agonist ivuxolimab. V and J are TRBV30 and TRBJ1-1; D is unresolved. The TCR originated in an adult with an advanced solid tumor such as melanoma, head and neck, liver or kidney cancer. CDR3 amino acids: CAWSVRAGLNTEAFF. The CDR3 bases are TGTGCCTGGAGTGTACGGGCCGGACTGAACACTGAAGCTTTCTTT.